These 24 T cell receptor beta chains came from one sample sequenced in a study of radiation and T cells in renal cell carcinoma. Profiling relied on immunoSEQ multiplex PCR, and the TCRdb table lists in-frame clones only, not all of them. The data show 150,000 or so clones, 87% seen once. Noted time point: blood 2 weeks post-SBRT. Sample treatment: 15 Gy SBRT to primary tumor, nephrectomy 4 weeks later. Specimen: blood, collected from a patient whose treatment included radiotherapy and nephrectomy. These TCRs come from a woman aged 45-59 years with renal cell carcinoma.

This chain connects TRBV9 to TRBJ2-6; maybe TRBD1 (6 bases). Germline CDR1 reads SGDLS; CDR2 reads YYNGEE. CDR3 length: 15 residues. V was cut by 2 bases and J by 2 bases, with 8 bases left in between. The CDR3 spells CASSVTGTGANVLTF. Written as DNA, the CDR3 is TGTGCCAGCAGCGTTACAGGGACTGGGGCCAACGTCCTGACTTTC.

The V gene is TRBV19, the J gene TRBJ1-5, with TRBD1 as a possible D gene (5 bases). The CDR3 loop spans 18 amino acids. Deletions cut 0 bases from V and 1 base from J, with 16 bases between. Per the germline V gene, CDR1 is LNHDA and CDR2 is SQIVND (reference sequence). The CDR3 DNA is TGTGCCAGTAGTATAGATCGGGGCAGACAGAACAGCAATCAGCCCCAGCATTTT. Protein: CASSIDRGRQNSNQPQHF. Looking up the rest from reference TRBV19 and TRBJ1-5 gives the full variable domain: DGGITQSPKYLFRKEGQNVTLSCEQNLNHDAMYWYRQDPGQGLRLIYYSQIVNDFQKGDIAEGYSVSREKKESFPLTVTSAQKNPTAFYLCASSIDRGRQNSNQPQHFGDGTRLSIL.

The chain uses TRBV16 and TRBJ1-2; D perhaps matches TRBD1 (6 bases). CDR3 length: 14 residues. Trimming stripped 4 bases from V and 4 bases from J, with 13 bases between. CDR1 is KGHSY and CDR2 is FQNENV in the germline V gene. In DNA form, the CDR3 reads TGTGCCAGCAGCCGGGACACGTCGTTCTATGGCTACACCTTC. It translates to CASSRDTSFYGYTF. The complete variable domain, with remaining parts taken from reference TRBV16 and TRBJ1-2, reads GEEVAQTPKHLVRGEGQKAKLYCAPIKGHSYVFWYQQVLKNEFKFLISFQNENVFDETGMPKERFSAKCLPNSPCSLEIQATKLEDSAVYFCASSRDTSFYGYTFGSGTRLTVV.

The V gene is TRBV7-9, the J gene TRBJ1-6; a possible D gene is TRBD1 (5 bases). The CDR3 has 14 residues. Germline V gene data show CDR1 as SEHNR and CDR2 as FQNEAQ (reference sequence). The V end was cut by 5 bases, the J end by 10 bases, with 15 bases between. CDR3 DNA: TGTGCCAGCAGCCGAGGGACGGGCGACTCACCCCTCCACTTT. Translated, it gives CASSRGTGDSPLHF.

The chain uses TRBV19 and TRBJ2-7; possible D gene TRBD2, 6 bases. V was trimmed by 3 bases and J by 7 bases, leaving 7 bases between them. Germline V gene data show CDR1 as LNHDA and CDR2 as SQIVND (reference sequence). This CDR3 is built from 11 residues. The CDR3: CASSIAGEQYF. The CDR3 DNA sequence: TGTGCCAGTAGTATCGCGGGAGAGCAGTACTTC.

J is TRBJ2-7 and V is TRBV6-1; no firm D call. Trimming removed 5 bases at V and 2 bases at J, with 7 bases between. This CDR3 has 12 amino acids. The germline V gene has CDR1 MNHNS and CDR2 SASEGT. The CDR3 is CASSLLTYEQYF. The DNA for the CDR3 is TGTGCCAGCAGTCTCCTAACCTACGAGCAGTACTTC.

The V call is TRBV5-4, the J call TRBJ2-7, with 7 bases that match TRBD1. Germline V lookup: CDR1 SGHNT, CDR2 YYREEE (reference sequence). V shed 7 bases, J shed 1 base, and the junction held 5 bases outside the gene matches. This CDR3 is 13 amino acids long. CDR3 sequence: CASGPQGSYEQYF. The CDR3 DNA follows: TGTGCCAGCGGCCCACAGGGGTCCTACGAGCAGTACTTC. Full variable domain (rest looked up from reference TRBV5-4 and TRBJ2-7): ETGVTQSPTHLIKTRGQQVTLRCSSQSGHNTVSWYQQALGQGPQFIFQYYREEENGRGNFPPRFSGLQFPNYSSELNVNALELDDSALYLCASGPQGSYEQYFGPGTRLTVT.

The J gene is TRBJ1-5, the V gene TRBV9; D remains unclear. V lost 4 bases and J lost 7, with 12 bases in between. From germline, CDR1 is SGDLS and CDR2 YYNGEE. CDR3 size: 13 residues. The chain's CDR3 is CASSRDLGQPQHF. In DNA form, the CDR3 reads TGTGCCAGCAGCAGGGATCTTGGCCAGCCCCAGCATTTT. Using reference TRBV9 and TRBJ1-5 for the parts outside the CDR3, the full variable domain is DSGVTQTPKHLITATGQRVTLRCSPRSGDLSVYWYQQSLDQGLQFLIQYYNGEERAKGNILERFSAQQFPDLHSELNLSSLELGDSALYFCASSRDLGQPQHFGDGTRLSIL.

This clone was seen once. The chain has TRBV25-1 and TRBJ1-6; 9 nucleotides line up with TRBD1. The CDR3 runs 16 residues. The germline V gene encodes CDR1 MGHDK and CDR2 SYGVNS. The V gene end was trimmed by 3 bases and the J gene end by 4 bases; junction bases not matched to a gene: 4. This chain's CDR3 is CASSDSGTGYNSPLHF. The CDR3 DNA reads TGTGCCAGCAGTGATTCCGGGACAGGGTATAATTCACCCCTCCACTTT.

The chain is built from TRBV7-2 and TRBJ1-2, with TRBD1 matching 8 bases. The CDR3 loop spans 15 amino acids. V lost 0 bases to trimming and J lost 8 bases; unmatched junction nucleotides: 8. Germline loops: CDR1 SGHTA, CDR2 FQGNSA. The CDR3 here is CASSLAAGPGGGYTF. In nucleotides, the CDR3 is TGTGCCAGCAGCTTAGCAGCGGGGCCAGGGGGCGGCTACACCTTC.

This rearrangement joins TRBV10-1 to TRBJ2-3, with 12 bases identical to TRBD2. V gave up 4 bases and J gave up 3 bases; unmatched junction bases: 14. The CDR3 is 19 amino acids. Germline V lookup: CDR1 WNHNN, CDR2 SYGVQD (reference sequence). In DNA, the CDR3 is TGCGCCAGCAGTGGAGACCCGGAAACTAGCGGGGGGTGGACAGATACGCAGTATTTT. This translates into CASSGDPETSGGWTDTQYF.

This sequence joins TRBV7-6 and TRBJ2-7; 11 nucleotides align to TRBD1. The J segment lost 1 base and the V segment lost 4 bases, leaving 6 bases of the junction unmatched. The CDR3 contains 16 residues. Germline loops: CDR1 SGHVS, CDR2 FNYEAQ. CDR3 sequence reads: CASSSLGQGDSYEQYF. CDR3 DNA: TGTGCCAGCAGCTCGCTGGGACAGGGGGATTCCTACGAGCAGTACTTC.

This clone has a single count. The chain couples TRBV9 to TRBJ2-7; D call uncertain. This CDR3 contains 15 residues. Germline V gives CDR1 SGDLS, CDR2 YYNGEE. V dropped 0 bases and J dropped 3 bases, with 13 bases sitting between them. The CDR3 loop is CASSVGGAPRYEQYF. The CDR3 region has the DNA TGTGCCAGCAGCGTAGGAGGCGCCCCGCGCTACGAGCAGTACTTC.

The V call is TRBV2, the J call TRBJ2-5; 7 bases match TRBD2. The CDR3 has 13 residues. Losses at the gene ends were 6 bases for V and 5 bases for J; bases not matched to a gene: 6. Per the germline V gene, CDR1 is SNHLY and CDR2 is FYNNEI. CDR3 in DNA: TGTGCCAGCAGCCGGGACTACGGGGAGACCCAGTACTTC. Translated, it gives CASSRDYGETQYF.

V gene TRBV19 combines with J gene TRBJ2-1; 9 bases are shared with TRBD1. This CDR3 contains 14 residues. The V gene end was trimmed by 5 bases and the J gene end by 4 bases; junction bases not matched to a gene: 3. CDR1 and CDR2 (germline): LNHDA, SQIVND (reference sequence). The CDR3 nucleotides are TGTGCCAGTAGTCAACAGGGGGCGTACAATGAGCAGTTCTTC. Translating it yields CASSQQGAYNEQFF. Variable domain in full (rest from reference TRBV19 and TRBJ2-1): DGGITQSPKYLFRKEGQNVTLSCEQNLNHDAMYWYRQDPGQGLRLIYYSQIVNDFQKGDIAEGYSVSREKKESFPLTVTSAQKNPTAFYLCASSQQGAYNEQFFGPGTRLTVL.

The V call is TRBV9, the J call TRBJ2-3; tentative D call: TRBD2 (5 bases). Looked up from germline, CDR1 is SGDLS and CDR2 is YYNGEE. The CDR3 loop spans 14 amino acids. The V gene lost 4 bases and the J gene lost 3 bases, with 12 bases spanning the gap. The CDR3 nucleotides are TGTGCCAGCAGCCTCCAACCGGGAACAGATACGCAGTATTTT. Protein: CASSLQPGTDTQYF.

CDR3 loop: CASGGAWNEQFF. The CDR3 nucleotides read TGTGCCAGCGGGGGGGCCTGGAATGAGCAGTTCTTC. The gene calls are TRBV6-5 and TRBJ2-1; TRBD2 might be the D (7 bases). From germline, CDR1 is MNHEY and CDR2 SVGAGI. The CDR3 runs 12 residues. Trimming shortened V by 8 bases and J by 7 bases, and 12 bases separated the two germline ends.

The rearrangement uses TRBV29-1 and TRBJ1-2, with a tentative D call TRBD1 (5 bases). The germline gives CDR1 SQVTM, CDR2 ANQGSEA. CDR3 size: 12 residues. V lost 5 bases and J lost 7, with 14 bases in between. CDR3 nucleotides: TGCAGCGTTAGTCCAGGGTCAGGTGGCTACACCTTC. Translation: CSVSPGSGGYTF.

This sequence joins TRBV5-4 and TRBJ2-7; 7 bases match TRBD1. Unmatched junction bases numbered 6, after V lost 3 bases and J lost 3 bases. This CDR3 has 14 amino acids. Germline lookup yields CDR1 SGHNT and CDR2 YYREEE (reference sequence). CDR3 sequence: CASSSPTGNYEQYF. The CDR3 bases are TGTGCCAGCAGCTCACCGACAGGGAACTACGAGCAGTACTTC.

The chain links TRBV5-1 to TRBJ2-3; D perhaps matches TRBD1 (6 bases). With 6 bases removed from V and 4 bases from J, the gap between germline ends came to 9 bases. This CDR3 contains 12 residues. CDR1 is SGHRS, CDR2 YFSETQ, per germline. This CDR3 is CASKQGADTQYF. Written as DNA, the CDR3 is TGCGCCAGCAAACAGGGTGCAGATACGCAGTATTTT. The variable domain in full, completed from reference TRBV5-1 and TRBJ2-3, reads KAGVTQTPRYLIKTRGQQVTLSCSPISGHRSVSWYQQTPGQGLQFLFEYFSETQRNKGNFPGRFSGRQFSNSRSEMNVSTLELGDSALYLCASKQGADTQYFGPGTRLTVL.

The J gene is TRBJ2-5, the V gene TRBV7-2; 10 positions agree with TRBD2. With 5 bases clipped from V and 1 base from J, the junction kept 7 bases outside the gene matches. Germline loops: CDR1 SGHTA, CDR2 FQGNSA. This CDR3 comprises 16 residues. The CDR3 here is CASSHPLAGFQETQYF. The CDR3 region has the DNA TGTGCCAGCAGCCACCCACTAGCGGGGTTCCAAGAGACCCAGTACTTC.

The rearrangement joins TRBV14 to TRBJ2-5; 11 nucleotides agree with TRBD1. The CDR3 runs 15 residues. Germline-derived CDR1 and CDR2 are SGHDN and FVKESK. J gave up 5 bases and V 4 bases, and 6 bases lay outside the gene matches. The CDR3, as DNA: TGTGCCAGCAGCCCCTTCCGGGACAGGGGGGAGACCCAGTACTTC. Residues: CASSPFRDRGETQYF.

V is TRBV5-1 and J is TRBJ2-3; TRBD2 matches at 12 bases. CDR3 length equals 16 residues. The germline V gene encodes CDR1 SGHRS and CDR2 YFSETQ. With V trimmed by 0 bases and J by 4 bases, 3 bases remained unmatched. CDR3 nucleotides: TGCGCCAGCAGCTTGGTGTCTAGCGGGGGGGCAGATACGCAGTATTTT. Protein product: CASSLVSSGGADTQYF.

The CDR3 sequence: CASSIGQATPPNYGYTF. The CDR3 nucleotides read TGTGCCAGCAGCATCGGACAGGCCACCCCACCGAACTATGGCTACACCTTC. The V gene is TRBV9, the J gene TRBJ1-2; the match to TRBD1 covers 7 bases. Unmatched junction bases numbered 14, after V lost 4 bases and J lost 2 bases. Looked up from germline, CDR1 is SGDLS and CDR2 is YYNGEE. The CDR3 has 17 amino acids.